The 15 T cell receptor beta chains given below trace back to one sample, sequenced in a study of T-cell reconstitution after alpha-beta-depleted transplantation in children. A TCRbeta library incorporating unique molecular identifiers was prepared. TCRdb passed the PCR reads through MiXCR, listing each CDR3 protein once. The sample shows around 120,000 distinct CDR3 sequences, approximately 22% of them seen only once. Specimen: PBMCs, mostly from graft donor cells, collected 180 days after TCRalphabeta/CD19-depleted stem cell transplant. The receptors originated from a male patient aged 2-15 years who had a stem cell transplant for chronic granulomatous disease, so the T cells may come from the graft donor.

The sample holds many counts of this clonotype. The chain links TRBV15 to TRBJ2-2; 8 nucleotides align to TRBD2. The CDR3 spans 15 residues. The junction had 10 bases not matched to a gene; V was cut back by 6 bases and J by 7 bases. Germline V gene sequence: CDR1 LNHNV, CDR2 YYDKDF (reference sequence). The DNA for the CDR3 is TGTGCCACCAGGACAACGGGAGGGCCAATCGGGGAGCTGTTTTTT. This sequence encodes CATRTTGGPIGELFF.

This clonotype occurred a few times. V is TRBV11-2 and J is TRBJ1-1; no clear D. The V end lost 5 bases, the J end lost 10 bases, and 11 bases lay between the germline ends. Germline V gene lookup returns CDR1 SGHAT and CDR2 FQNNGV. The CDR3 is made up of 11 amino acids. CDR3 sequence (DNA): TGTGCCAGCAGCCCGCGTGAGTTAGCTTTCTTT. It translates to CASSPRELAFF.

The chain recombines TRBV7-9 with TRBJ2-1; 7 bases line up with TRBD1. The ends lost 0 bases at V and 2 bases at J; junction bases unmatched: 1. The CDR3 has 15 residues. Germline-derived CDR1 and CDR2 are SEHNR and FQNEAQ (reference sequence). The CDR3 DNA reads as TGTGCCAGCAGCTTAGCGCAGGGGGCCTACAATGAGCAGTTCTTC. This codes for CASSLAQGAYNEQFF.

V is TRBV12-3 or TRBV12-4 and J is TRBJ1-2; 7 positions agree with TRBD1. The CDR3 totals 13 residues. With 3 bases clipped from V and 4 bases from J, the junction kept 2 bases outside the gene matches. CDR3 DNA sequence: TGTGCCAGCAGTTTTGGGGACAGCTATGGCTACACCTTC. Its translation: CASSFGDSYGYTF.

The J gene is TRBJ2-7, the V gene TRBV20-1, with 10 bases lining up with TRBD2. This CDR3 has 13 amino acids. Germline CDR1 DFQATT, CDR2 SNEGSKA (reference sequence). The trim removed 6 bases at V and 8 bases at J, leaving 10 bases unmatched. CDR3 region: CSAKGLAAYQQYF. Written as DNA, the CDR3 is TGCAGTGCAAAAGGACTAGCGGCATACCAGCAGTACTTC.

This clonotype was seen ten or more times. This chain uses TRBV6-5 with TRBJ2-1; D remains unclear. The V gene's germline CDR1 is MNHEY and CDR2 SVGAGI. Trimming left V 7 bases short and J 7 bases short, with 11 bases between. The CDR3 runs to 12 residues. Here the CDR3 reads CASNEYGNEQFF. The CDR3 DNA reads TGTGCCAGCAATGAATACGGAAATGAGCAGTTCTTC.

This clonotype was picked up many times. J is TRBJ2-7 and V is TRBV7-2, with D maybe TRBD2 (7 bases). The CDR3 runs to 15 residues. V gave up 3 bases and J gave up 7 bases, with 19 bases separating them. Germline-derived CDR1 and CDR2 are SGHTA and FQGNSA. The CDR3 sequence is CASSLRFGGAGEQYF. CDR3 sequence (DNA): TGTGCCAGCAGCTTGAGGTTTGGGGGGGCGGGAGAGCAGTACTTC.

The chain uses TRBV20-1 and TRBJ1-1; D unresolved. CDR1 DFQATT and CDR2 SNEGSKA come from the germline V gene (reference sequence). V was pared by 2 bases and J by 1 base, with 8 bases between. The CDR3 contains 13 residues. CDR3 in DNA: TGCAGTGCTAGATTTGGCCAGAACACTGAAGCTTTCTTT. Its translation is CSARFGQNTEAFF.

In its sample, this clonotype was seen many times. In nucleotides, the CDR3 is TGCAGTGCCCGCGGACAGATCCAAGAGACCCAGTACTTC. Translated, it gives CSARGQIQETQYF. J is TRBJ2-5 and V is TRBV20-1, with a tentative D call TRBD1 (6 bases). This CDR3 spans 13 amino acids. In germline, CDR1 is DFQATT, CDR2 SNEGSKA (reference sequence). Trimming cost V 6 bases and J 1 base, with 12 bases left between them.

This clonotype appeared many times. The chain uses TRBV11-1 and TRBJ2-1; no firm D call. The CDR3 contains 13 residues. V gave up 5 bases and J gave up 3 bases, with 8 bases separating them. Germline lookup yields CDR1 SGHAT and CDR2 FQDESV (reference sequence). The DNA of the CDR3 is TGTGCCAGCAGCCCTCTTGACTACAATGAGCAGTTCTTC. Its translation is CASSPLDYNEQFF.

Details on this clonotype: The junction and the germline gene differ at one end; a read error may be behind it. The chain recombines TRBV20-1 with TRBJ2-7; no definite D call. The CDR3 is 12 amino acids. Germline V CDR1 and CDR2: DFQATT, SNEGSKA (reference sequence). CDR3 in DNA: TGCAGTGCTAGAGTAAGCGCCTACGGGCAGTACTTC. It specifies CSARVSAYGQYF.

This clonotype occurred many times. The rearrangement links TRBV5-5 to TRBJ1-1; tentatively, D is TRBD1 (5 bases). Trimming removed 5 bases at V and 4 bases at J, with 15 bases between. The CDR3 totals 14 residues. Germline V lookup: CDR1 SGHKS, CDR2 YYEKEE (reference sequence). For the CDR3, the DNA is TGTGCCAGCAGACGGGACCCAGAGGGCACTGAAGCTTTCTTT. Amino acids: CASRRDPEGTEAFF.

This clonotype was found many times. The rearrangement joins TRBV6-5 to TRBJ1-2, with a tentative D call TRBD1 (5 bases). Between the trimmed V and J ends, which lost 2 bases and 8 bases, there was a span of 21 bases. Germline lookup yields CDR1 MNHEY and CDR2 SVGAGI. This CDR3 spans 16 amino acids. In nucleotides, the CDR3 is TGTGCCAGCAGTTACAGAACGGGACCCTATATGGAGGGCTACACCTTC. It is translated as CASSYRTGPYMEGYTF.

The chain employs TRBV10-2 and TRBJ2-7, with D possibly TRBD2 on 5 matching bases. V shed 8 bases and J shed 7 bases, with 24 bases lying between them. Per the germline V gene, CDR1 is WSHSY and CDR2 is SAAADI. This CDR3 spans 15 amino acids. In DNA form, the CDR3 reads TGCGCCAGCCAGGTCGGACGGGGAAGGTTGTGGGAGCAGTACTTC. It encodes CASQVGRGRLWEQYF.

V gene TRBV7-6 combines with J gene TRBJ1-1, with unresolved D. CDR1 is SGHVS, CDR2 FNYEAQ, per germline. CDR3 length: 13 residues. Trimming removed 9 bases from V and 3 bases from J, with 14 bases in between. The CDR3 reads CARPGRGHTEAFF. CDR3 DNA sequence: TGTGCCAGGCCGGGCCGAGGGCACACTGAAGCTTTCTTT. Using reference TRBV7-6 and TRBJ1-1 for the parts outside the CDR3, the full variable domain is GAGVSQSPRYKVTKRGQDVALRCDPISGHVSLYWYRQALGQGPEFLTYFNYEAQQDKSGLPNDRFSAERPEGSISTLTIQRTEQRDSAMYRCARPGRGHTEAFFGQGTRLTVV.